The rows below give T cell receptor beta chains drawn from one sample of a study of T-cell reconstitution after alpha-beta-depleted transplantation in children. From the PCR reads, TCRdb called clonotypes with MiXCR, one entry per CDR3 protein. The table lists a few thousand distinct CDR3 sequences, roughly 11% of them singletons. This sample comprised PBMCs, mostly from graft donor cells, obtained 360 days after TCRalphabeta/CD19-depleted stem cell transplant. Receptors originate from a patient aged 2-15 years who had a stem cell transplant for inherited bone marrow failure, so the T cells may come from the graft donor. CDR3s include the opening cysteine and the closing phenylalanine or tryptophan. D genes are given only for firm matches. Size is stated for part of the rows, as once, few or many counts, or as a class when the clone is expanded.

cdr3_length	clone_size	v_call	d_call	j_call	cdr3_aa	cdr3_nt
16	many	TRBV7-6	TRBD2	TRBJ2-7	CASSLALAGAGYEQYF	TGTGCCAGCAGCTTAGCACTAGCGGGAGCCGGGTACGAGCAGTACTTC
15	medium-sized	TRBV6-5	NA	TRBJ2-7	CASSWDPSSPYEQYF	TGTGCCAGCAGTTGGGACCCCTCAAGCCCCTACGAGCAGTACTTC
14	many	TRBV5-5	NA	TRBJ2-7	CASSFRGRGYEQYF	TGTGCCAGCAGCTTCAGAGGACGGGGATACGAGCAGTACTTC
16	many	TRBV27	NA	TRBJ2-7	CASGDRMRIPSYEQYF	TGTGCCAGCGGGGACCGCATGCGAATTCCCTCCTACGAGCAGTACTTC
11	NA	TRBV15	NA	TRBJ1-2	CATSNRAGYTF	TGTGCCACCAGCAACAGGGCTGGCTACACCTTC
15	medium-sized	TRBV19	NA	TRBJ2-5	CASSILRWYQETQYF	TGTGCCAGTAGTATACTCCGGTGGTACCAAGAGACCCAGTACTTC
13	many	TRBV30	NA	TRBJ2-1	CAWSPDSYNEQFF	TGTGCCTGGAGTCCGGACTCCTACAATGAGCAGTTCTTC
19	NA	TRBV4-3	NA	TRBJ2-5	CASSQRNGASGLTQETQYF	TGCGCCAGCAGCCAACGTAATGGTGCCTCGGGGCTTACTCAAGAGACCCAGTACTTC
13	NA	TRBV12-3/TRBV12-4	NA	TRBJ1-1	CASSLVLNTEAFF	TGTGCCAGCAGCCTCGTCTTGAACACTGAAGCTTTCTTT
19	few	TRBV12-3/TRBV12-4	TRBD2	TRBJ2-3	CTFSSGTSGSRPGTDTQYF	TGTACCTTCAGTTCGGGGACTAGCGGGAGTCGACCCGGCACAGATACGCAGTATTTT
14	many	TRBV6-5	TRBD2	TRBJ2-7	CASSPLGGYYEQYF	TGTGCCAGCTCCCCCCTCGGGGGGTACTACGAGCAGTACTTC
14	medium-sized	TRBV28	NA	TRBJ2-7	CASSFASGTYEQYF	TGTGCCAGCAGTTTCGCAAGCGGAACCTACGAGCAGTACTTC
15	many	TRBV30	NA	TRBJ2-1	CAWTRQGPDPNEQFF	TGTGCCTGGACTCGCCAGGGACCCGACCCGAATGAGCAGTTCTTC
15	medium-sized	TRBV18	NA	TRBJ1-4	CASSPPGTRNEKLFF	TGTGCCAGCTCACCACCCGGGACAAGGAATGAAAAACTGTTTTTT
17	many	TRBV27	NA	TRBJ1-2	CASSPSGQLILGYGYTF	TGTGCCAGCAGTCCGTCAGGACAGCTTATATTGGGTTATGGCTACACCTTC
12	many	TRBV11-3	NA	TRBJ2-7	CASSFAGGEQYF	TGTGCCAGCAGCTTCGCCGGGGGCGAGCAGTACTTC
16	many	TRBV10-3	NA	TRBJ2-5	CAISESTGARQETQYF	TGTGCCATCAGTGAGTCGACCGGGGCACGTCAAGAGACCCAGTACTTC
15	many	TRBV20-1	NA	TRBJ2-3	CSARFGSQGTDTQYF	TGCAGTGCTAGATTTGGGAGCCAGGGCACAGATACGCAGTATTTT
14	many	TRBV28	TRBD2	TRBJ2-1	CASSPAGLYNEQFF	TGTGCCAGCAGCCCAGCGGGGCTTTACAATGAGCAGTTCTTC
15	many	TRBV6-5	NA	TRBJ1-2	CASSYSGGRGYGYTF	TGTGCCAGCAGTTACTCTGGGGGGCGGGGGTATGGCTACACCTTC
15	many	TRBV19	NA	TRBJ1-2	CASFGRWARGYGYTF	TGTGCCAGTTTCGGGAGGTGGGCCCGAGGCTATGGCTACACCTTC
15	many	TRBV6-5	NA	TRBJ1-1	CASSYQPRVAGGAFF	TGTGCCAGCAGTTACCAACCCCGGGTGGCAGGTGGCGCTTTCTTT
14	many	TRBV30	NA	TRBJ1-4	CAWNPGYRDEKLFF	TGTGCCTGGAACCCCGGATATCGGGATGAAAAACTGTTTTTT
15	many	TRBV6-2/TRBV6-3	NA	TRBJ1-5	CASSPRTFSNQPQHF	TGTGCCAGCAGTCCCCGGACTTTCAGCAATCAGCCCCAGCATTTT
13	many	TRBV7-9	NA	TRBJ2-1	CASSFSINNEQFF	TGTGCCAGCAGCTTCTCCATAAACAATGAGCAGTTCTTC
13	NA	TRBV29-1	TRBD1	TRBJ1-1	CSVDETGDTEAFF	TGCAGCGTCGACGAGACAGGGGACACTGAAGCTTTCTTT
14	many	TRBV7-9	NA	TRBJ1-4	CASSPGGSDEKLFF	TGTGCCAGCAGCCCGGGGGGGAGTGATGAAAAACTGTTTTTT
15	NA	TRBV5-4	NA	TRBJ2-5	CASSLVEAQGQTQYF	TGTGCCAGCAGCTTGGTTGAGGCGCAGGGACAGACCCAGTACTTC
17	many	TRBV6-2/TRBV6-3	TRBD2	TRBJ2-4	CASSYFPGTREGNIQYF	TGTGCCAGCAGTTACTTTCCGGGTACTCGGGAGGGAAACATTCAGTACTTC
14	NA	TRBV4-3	TRBD2	TRBJ2-3	CASSLAGRTDTQYF	TGCGCCAGCAGCCTAGCGGGAAGAACAGATACGCAGTATTTT
13	many	TRBV2	NA	TRBJ2-3	CASRGDLGGPQYF	TGTGCCAGCAGGGGGGACCTGGGCGGGCCGCAGTATTTT